This T cell receptor (beta chain) stems from a study of OX40 agonist ivuxolimab in advanced cancers. Profiling relied on immunoSEQ multiplex PCR, and the TCRdb table lists in-frame clones only, not all of them. The sample lists some 73,000 clones, 85% to 90% occurring once. The sequencing here drew on CD4+ or CD8+ T cells sorted from blood, taken in a trial of the OX40 agonist ivuxolimab. The TCR sequence derives from an adult with an advanced solid tumor such as melanoma, head and neck, liver or kidney cancer.

The CDR3 protein is CAISATGAYGYTF. CDR3 bases: TGTGCCATCAGCGCCACAGGGGCCTATGGCTACACCTTC. The rearrangement uses TRBV10-3 and TRBJ1-2, with 7 bases that match TRBD1. Germline values: CDR1 ENHRY, CDR2 SYGVKD. The CDR3 is 13 residues long. The V gene end was trimmed by 6 bases and the J gene end by 4 bases; junction bases not matched to a gene: 5.